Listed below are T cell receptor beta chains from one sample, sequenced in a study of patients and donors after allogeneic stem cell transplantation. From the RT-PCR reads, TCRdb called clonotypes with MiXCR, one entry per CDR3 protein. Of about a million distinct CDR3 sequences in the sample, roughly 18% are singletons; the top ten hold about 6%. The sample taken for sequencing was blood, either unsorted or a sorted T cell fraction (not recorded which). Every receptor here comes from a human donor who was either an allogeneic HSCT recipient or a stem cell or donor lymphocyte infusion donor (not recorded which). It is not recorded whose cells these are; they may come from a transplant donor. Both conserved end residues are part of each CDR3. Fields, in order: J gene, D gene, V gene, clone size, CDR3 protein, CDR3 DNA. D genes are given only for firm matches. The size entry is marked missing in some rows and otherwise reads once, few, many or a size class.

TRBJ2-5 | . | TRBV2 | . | CASSEAGTRVQETQYF | TGTGCCAGCAGTGAAGCGGGAACTAGGGTACAAGAGACCCAGTACTTC
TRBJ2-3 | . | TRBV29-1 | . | CSVEDLSPDTQYF | TGCAGCGTTGAAGATCTTAGCCCAGATACGCAGTATTTT
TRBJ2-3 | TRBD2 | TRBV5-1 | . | CASSYTTGTSGIPSTDTQYF | TGCGCCAGCAGCTATACAACCGGGACTAGCGGGATCCCTAGCACAGATACGCAGTATTTT
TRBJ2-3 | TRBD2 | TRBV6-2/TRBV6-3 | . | CASSAWQRGGPDTQYF | TGTGCCAGCAGCGCATGGCAGCGGGGAGGTCCAGATACGCAGTATTTT
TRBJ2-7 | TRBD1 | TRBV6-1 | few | CASNTGVGSYEQYF | TGTGCCAGCAATACAGGGGTCGGGTCCTACGAGCAGTACTTC
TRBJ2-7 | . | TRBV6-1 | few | CATRGGSGSYEQYF | TGTGCCACCCGAGGGGGAAGCGGCTCCTACGAGCAGTACTTC
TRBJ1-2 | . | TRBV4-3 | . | CASSQDDGLRGYTF | TGCGCCAGCAGCCAAGATGACGGTTTAAGAGGCTACACCTTC
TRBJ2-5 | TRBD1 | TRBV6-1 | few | CASKTGTGGPGSQYF | TGTGCCAGCAAAACTGGGACAGGCGGTCCGGGGAGCCAGTACTTC
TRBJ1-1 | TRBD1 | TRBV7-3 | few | CASSLRETGAAEAFF | TGTGCCAGCAGCTTAAGGGAGACAGGGGCCGCTGAAGCTTTCTTT
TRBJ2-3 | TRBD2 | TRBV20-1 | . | CSALGLAGDGTDTQYF | TGCAGTGCTCTTGGACTAGCGGGAGACGGTACAGATACGCAGTATTTT
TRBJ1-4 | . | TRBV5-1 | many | CASSLAATNEKLFF | TGCGCCAGCAGCTTGGCGGCAACTAATGAAAAACTGTTTTTT
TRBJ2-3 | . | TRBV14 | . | CASSHLATSSDTQYF | TGTGCCAGCAGCCATTTAGCGACTTCCTCGGATACGCAGTATTTT
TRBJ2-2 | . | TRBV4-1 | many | CASSLGLTHTGELFF | TGCGCCAGCAGCCTGGGACTGACGCACACCGGGGAGCTGTTTTTT
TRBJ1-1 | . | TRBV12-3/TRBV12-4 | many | CASSFGVGRGQTAFF | TGTGCCAGCAGTTTCGGTGTCGGGCGAGGACAAACAGCTTTCTTT
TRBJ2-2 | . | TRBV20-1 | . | CSVGNTNSGELFF | TGCAGTGTGGGTAATACGAACTCCGGGGAGCTGTTTTTT
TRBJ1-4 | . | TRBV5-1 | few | CASSSVGEKLFF | TGCGCCAGCAGCTCAGTGGGGGAAAAACTGTTTTTT
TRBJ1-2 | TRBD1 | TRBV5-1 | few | CASSLMTGGYGYTF | TGCGCCAGCAGCTTAATGACAGGGGGTTATGGCTACACCTTC
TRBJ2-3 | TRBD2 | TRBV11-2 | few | CASRTSGRVDTQYF | TGTGCCAGCAGGACTAGCGGGAGGGTAGATACGCAGTATTTT
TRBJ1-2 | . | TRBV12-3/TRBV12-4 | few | CASSLQGLASYTF | TGTGCCAGCAGTCTACAGGGCCTCGCTAGCTACACCTTC
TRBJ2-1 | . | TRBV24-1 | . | CATKRTEENEQFF | TGTGCCACCAAACGGACTGAGGAAAATGAGCAGTTCTTC